These 20 T cell receptor beta chains share one sample of origin, sequenced in a study of identical twins. TCRdb used MiXCR to reprocess the 5' RACE reads, holding one entry per CDR3 protein. The sample lists about 700,000 distinct CDR3 sequences, over 8.5% occurring once. The sample also formed part of further work on yellow fever vaccine responses in identical twins.

The specimen was PBMCs. These receptors were collected from a woman aged 18 to 35 in good health.

This clonotype was seen at least ten times. The V call is TRBV11-2, the J call TRBJ1-2, with 7 positions matching TRBD1. Germline V lookup: CDR1 SGHAT, CDR2 FQNNGV. Germline trimming cut 0 bases from V and 5 bases from J; bases unmatched to any gene: 12. The CDR3 loop spans 17 amino acids. CDR3 nucleotides: TGTGCCAGCAGCTTAGATAACCTCGGGACAGAAGGATATGGCTACACCTTC. Its translation is CASSLDNLGTEGYGYTF.

This clonotype was seen a few times. CDR3 sequence (DNA): TGCAGTGCGGAAGATGAGCGCCCCACAGATACGCAGTATTTT. It encodes CSAEDERPTDTQYF. The chain links TRBV20-1 to TRBJ2-3; no clear D gene. The V gene lost 6 bases and the J gene lost 2 bases, with 15 bases spanning the gap. CDR1 DFQATT and CDR2 SNEGSKA come from the germline V gene (reference sequence). The CDR3 loop spans 14 amino acids.

This clonotype has just a few counts. The chain combines TRBV3-1 with TRBJ1-1; tentative D call: TRBD1 (5 bases). The CDR3 length is 15 residues. V dropped 7 bases and J dropped 4 bases, with 19 bases sitting between them. Germline lookup yields CDR1 LGHDT and CDR2 YNNKEL (reference sequence). The CDR3 nucleotides are TGTGCCAGCACCCCATCCCCCCTAGGGGTCACTGAAGCTTTCTTT. It specifies CASTPSPLGVTEAFF.

This clonotype was detected a few times. This chain links TRBV11-1 with TRBJ2-6; 8 positions agree with TRBD1. From germline, CDR1 is SGHAT and CDR2 FQDESV (reference sequence). This CDR3 is built from 19 residues. Trimming cost V 5 bases and J 0 bases; bases outside gene matches: 12. In nucleotides, the CDR3 is TGTGCCAGCAGCCAACTGACCGGGACAGGAATCTCTGGGGCCAACGTCCTGACTTTC. Translation gives CASSQLTGTGISGANVLTF.

This clonotype was detected only a few times. CDR3 in amino acids: CASSPPGDNNSPLHF. DNA for the CDR3: TGCGCCAGCAGCCCCCCAGGGGACAATAATTCACCCCTCCACTTT. This rearrangement joins TRBV5-1 to TRBJ1-6, with D maybe TRBD1 (6 bases). This CDR3 is built from 15 residues. Trimming left V 4 bases short and J 5 bases short, with 13 bases between. Germline CDR1 and CDR2: SGHRS and YFSETQ.

This clonotype has a count of ten or more. The CDR3 is CASSSGQLTYNEQFF. The CDR3 DNA is TGCGCCAGCAGCTCAGGACAGCTTACCTACAATGAGCAGTTCTTC. This sequence joins TRBV5-1 and TRBJ2-1; a weak D match, TRBD1 (6 bases). The CDR3 totals 15 residues. Trimming took 3 bases from V and 2 from J, leaving 12 bases between them. Germline lookup yields CDR1 SGHRS and CDR2 YFSETQ.

This clonotype was seen more than once but under ten times. This chain joins TRBV7-8 and TRBJ2-6, with D possibly TRBD2 on 6 matching bases. Germline-derived CDR1 and CDR2 are SGHVS and FQNEAQ. The CDR3 has 18 residues. V shed 4 bases and J shed 3 bases, with 19 bases lying between them. CDR3 residues: CASSYTPHSGSGANVLTF. The DNA for the CDR3 is TGTGCCAGCAGCTATACCCCTCATTCCGGGAGTGGGGCCAACGTCCTGACTTTC.

This clonotype showed up just a few times. The V call is TRBV2, the J call TRBJ2-7; perhaps D is TRBD1 or TRBD2 (5 bases each). V was trimmed by 4 bases and J by 5 bases, leaving 15 bases between them. CDR1 is SNHLY, CDR2 FYNNEI, per germline. The length of the CDR3 is 14 residues. CDR3 amino acids: CASSAGRGVHEQYF. In nucleotides, the CDR3 is TGTGCCAGCAGTGCGGGACGGGGAGTCCACGAGCAGTACTTC.

This clonotype showed up just a few times. The chain is built from TRBV5-4 and TRBJ2-1; D tentatively reads TRBD1 or TRBD2 (6 bases each). V shed 2 bases and J shed 2 bases, with 17 bases lying between them. Germline V lookup: CDR1 SGHNT, CDR2 YYREEE (reference sequence). CDR3 length: 17 amino acids. The CDR3 DNA sequence: TGTGCCAGCAGCTTCGACGCAGGGGTAGCGGCCTACAATGAGCAGTTCTTC. This codes for CASSFDAGVAAYNEQFF.

This clonotype showed up many times. The CDR3 reads CASSNTGTDQPQHF. CDR3 sequence (DNA): TGTGCCAGCAGTAATACCGGGACAGATCAGCCCCAGCATTTT. This chain joins TRBV6-1 and TRBJ1-5; 7 nucleotides align to TRBD1. This CDR3 is 14 amino acids long. The V segment lost 5 bases and the J segment 5 bases; nucleotides outside the gene matches: 6. Germline assignment: CDR1 MNHNS and CDR2 SASEGT.

This clonotype has more than one count but fewer than ten. The rearrangement joins TRBV20-1 to TRBJ2-7; D is uncertain. V dropped 3 bases and J dropped 2 bases, with 11 bases sitting between them. Germline CDR1 DFQATT, CDR2 SNEGSKA (reference sequence). CDR3 length: 13 amino acids. The CDR3, as DNA: TGCAGTGCTAGTTCCCCGCAAGCCTACGAGCAGTACTTC. Its protein product is CSASSPQAYEQYF.

This clonotype was seen many times. The rearrangement links TRBV4-3 to TRBJ2-1, with TRBD2 identical over 9 bases. CDR1 is LGHNA, CDR2 YSLEER, per germline. This CDR3 spans 16 amino acids. With V trimmed by 0 bases and J by 5 bases, 5 bases remained unmatched. This chain's CDR3 is CASSQDQPSGDNEQFF. The DNA of the CDR3 is TGCGCCAGCAGCCAAGATCAACCTAGCGGGGACAATGAGCAGTTCTTC.

This clonotype was counted between two and nine times. This chain uses TRBV5-5 with TRBJ2-1, with TRBD2 matching over 9 bases. J was trimmed by 2 bases and V by 4 bases; bases with no gene match: 4. Germline V gives CDR1 SGHKS, CDR2 YYEKEE (reference sequence). The CDR3 runs to 15 residues. Written as DNA, the CDR3 is TGTGCCAGCAGCAAGCGGGGGGATCCCTACAATGAGCAGTTCTTC. It yields the protein CASSKRGDPYNEQFF.

This clonotype was recorded many times. The V gene is TRBV29-1, the J gene TRBJ2-3; D is uncertain. CDR1 is SQVTM and CDR2 is ANQGSEA in the germline V gene. The CDR3 sequence is 12 residues long. V lost 2 bases, J lost 0 bases, and 3 bases lay in between. CDR3 DNA: TGCAGCGTTGAACGGAGCACAGATACGCAGTATTTT. Encoded protein: CSVERSTDTQYF.

This clonotype was observed at least ten times. This chain links TRBV12-3 or TRBV12-4 with TRBJ2-3; D gene uncertain. Trimming shortened V by 3 bases and J by 6 bases, and 16 bases separated the two germline ends. This CDR3 is built from 15 residues. DNA for the CDR3: TGTGCCAGCAGTTTTTTTGGTAGCCCTATCGATACGCAGTATTTT. It yields the protein CASSFFGSPIDTQYF.

The sample holds a few counts of this clonotype. V is TRBV30 and J is TRBJ2-1, with D tentatively TRBD2 (5 bases). CDR3 length: 16 amino acids. Germline lookup yields CDR1 GTSNPN and CDR2 SVGIG (reference sequence). V lost 4 bases and J lost 0, with 16 bases in between. DNA for the CDR3: TGTGCCTGGATTGGAGCCGGAGGAAGCTCCTACAATGAGCAGTTCTTC. Protein sequence: CAWIGAGGSSYNEQFF.

This clonotype showed up just a few times. The chain couples TRBV24-1 to TRBJ2-3, with 9 bases lining up with TRBD1. With 12 bases clipped from V and 2 bases from J, the junction kept 5 bases outside the gene matches. The germline CDR1 and CDR2 sequences are KGHDR and SFDVKD. The CDR3 length is 13 residues. CDR3 coding DNA: TGTGCCTCCTGGGACAGGGTCACAGATACGCAGTATTTT. It translates to CASWDRVTDTQYF.

This chain connects TRBV6-1 to TRBJ1-4; 9 nucleotides align to TRBD1. The germline CDR1 and CDR2 sequences are MNHNS and SASEGT. This CDR3 contains 15 residues. The junction had 10 bases not matched to a gene; V was cut back by 7 bases and J by 7 bases. In DNA form, the CDR3 reads TGTGCCAGCACCTTGGCGGGACAGGGATGTGAAAAACTGTTTTTT. Its protein product is CASTLAGQGCEKLFF.

This clonotype was found a few times. The rearrangement joins TRBV12-3 or TRBV12-4 to TRBJ2-6; tentative D call: TRBD2 (6 bases). The CDR3 extends over 15 amino acids. V was cut by 7 bases and J by 2 bases, with 12 bases left in between. CDR3 nucleotides: TGTGCCAGCACCTGGGGGGTGGCTGGGGCCAACGTCCTGACTTTC. Protein: CASTWGVAGANVLTF.

This clonotype was observed a handful of times. The genes are TRBV7-9 and TRBJ2-5; D possibly corresponds to TRBD1 (5 bases). The V gene lost 4 bases and the J gene lost 4 bases, with 13 bases spanning the gap. The CDR3 is 14 amino acids. From germline, CDR1 is SEHNR and CDR2 FQNEAQ (reference sequence). Here the CDR3 DNA reads TGTGCCAGCAGCTCACCTTGGGGCCGAGAGACCCAGTACTTC. Translated, it gives CASSSPWGRETQYF.